This T cell receptor (beta chain) is from a study of chemoradiotherapy in HPV16-positive cancers. About the research overall: A couple of HPV16-positive patients' cells yielded candidate HPV-specific clones and common motifs. Study conclusions and caveats: The functional HPV-specific definition rests on just a couple of HPV16-positive patients. For HPV16-positive patients, expanding HPV-responsive T cells associated with longer recurrence-free survival. Candidate HPV-specific clones and E7-related TCR motifs grew in tumor during treatment.

In regard to this clone: Its antigen is not identified.

Assay used: immunoSEQ multiplex PCR; TCRdb lists only in-frame clones, some missing. The sample carries 7,500 to 9,500 clones, about three quarters recorded once. V trimming: 3 bases; J trimming: 3 bases; junction bases outside the gene matches: 8. CDR1 and CDR2 from the germline V gene are SGHRS and YFSETQ. The CDR3 consists of 16 residues. The receptor was derived from a human donor with HPV-associated anogenital cancer. The sequenced sample was tumor tissue, obtained from a patient who underwent chemoradiotherapy. This chain joins TRBV5-1 and TRBJ1-4; 7 bases line up with TRBD1. CDR3 nucleotide sequence: TGCGCCAGCAGCTCAAACGGTCAGGGGGCTAATGAAAAACTGTTTTTT. This translates into CASSSNGQGANEKLFF.